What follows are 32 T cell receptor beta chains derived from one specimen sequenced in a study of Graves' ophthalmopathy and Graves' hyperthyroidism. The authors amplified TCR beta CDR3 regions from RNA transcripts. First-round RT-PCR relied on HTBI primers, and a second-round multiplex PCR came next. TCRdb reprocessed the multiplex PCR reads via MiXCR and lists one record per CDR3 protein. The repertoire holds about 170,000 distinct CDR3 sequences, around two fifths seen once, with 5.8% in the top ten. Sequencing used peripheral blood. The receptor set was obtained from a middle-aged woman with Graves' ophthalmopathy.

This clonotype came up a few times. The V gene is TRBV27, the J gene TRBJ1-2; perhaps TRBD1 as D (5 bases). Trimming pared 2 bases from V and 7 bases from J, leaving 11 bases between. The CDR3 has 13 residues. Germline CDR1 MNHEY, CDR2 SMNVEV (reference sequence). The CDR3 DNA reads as TGTGCCAGCAGTTTACAGGGAGCGGGTGGCTACACCTTC. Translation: CASSLQGAGGYTF.

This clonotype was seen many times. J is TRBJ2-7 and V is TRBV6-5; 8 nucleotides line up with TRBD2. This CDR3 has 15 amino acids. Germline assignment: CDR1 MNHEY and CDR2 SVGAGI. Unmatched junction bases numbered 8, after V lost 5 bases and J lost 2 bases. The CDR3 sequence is CASSRPGTSTYEQYF. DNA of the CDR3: TGTGCCAGCAGTCGTCCCGGGACTAGTACCTACGAGCAGTACTTC.

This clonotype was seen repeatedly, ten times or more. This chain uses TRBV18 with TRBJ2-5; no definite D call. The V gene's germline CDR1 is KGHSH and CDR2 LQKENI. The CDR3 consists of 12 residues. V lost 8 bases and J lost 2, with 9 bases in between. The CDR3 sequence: CASQNFQETQYF. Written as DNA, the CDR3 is TGTGCCAGCCAGAATTTTCAAGAGACCCAGTACTTC.

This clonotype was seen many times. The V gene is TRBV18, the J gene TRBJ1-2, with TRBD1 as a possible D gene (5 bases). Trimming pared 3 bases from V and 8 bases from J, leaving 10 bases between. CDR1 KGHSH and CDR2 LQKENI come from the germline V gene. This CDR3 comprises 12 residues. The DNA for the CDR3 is TGTGCCAGCTCACCGTCCAGGGCAGGCTACACCTTC. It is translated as CASSPSRAGYTF.

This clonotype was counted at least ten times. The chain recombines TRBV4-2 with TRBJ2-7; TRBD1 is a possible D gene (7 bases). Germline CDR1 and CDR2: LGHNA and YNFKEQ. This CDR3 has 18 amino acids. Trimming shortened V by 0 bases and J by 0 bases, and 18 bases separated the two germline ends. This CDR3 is CASSQEEGRGQYSYEQYF. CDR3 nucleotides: TGTGCCAGCAGCCAAGAGGAGGGGCGGGGACAGTACTCCTACGAGCAGTACTTC.

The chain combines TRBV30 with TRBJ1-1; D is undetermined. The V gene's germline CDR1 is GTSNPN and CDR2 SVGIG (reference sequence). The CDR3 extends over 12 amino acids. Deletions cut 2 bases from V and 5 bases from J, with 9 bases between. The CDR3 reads CAWSPRETEAFF. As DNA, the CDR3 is TGTGCCTGGAGTCCACGGGAGACTGAAGCTTTCTTT.

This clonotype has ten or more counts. The CDR3 here is CASSPTGGGNTIYF. DNA for the CDR3: TGTGCCAGCAGTCCCACAGGGGGTGGAAACACCATATATTTT. The chain couples TRBV27 to TRBJ1-3, with 8 bases matching TRBD1. Germline CDR1 and CDR2: MNHEY and SMNVEV (reference sequence). There are 14 residues in the CDR3. Trimming cost V 5 bases and J 3 bases; bases outside gene matches: 3.

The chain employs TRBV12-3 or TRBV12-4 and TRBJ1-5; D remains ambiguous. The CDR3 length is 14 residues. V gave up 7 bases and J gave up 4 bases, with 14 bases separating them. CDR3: CASTLRLGNQPQHF. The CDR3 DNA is TGTGCCAGCACCCTCCGTTTAGGGAATCAGCCCCAGCATTTT.

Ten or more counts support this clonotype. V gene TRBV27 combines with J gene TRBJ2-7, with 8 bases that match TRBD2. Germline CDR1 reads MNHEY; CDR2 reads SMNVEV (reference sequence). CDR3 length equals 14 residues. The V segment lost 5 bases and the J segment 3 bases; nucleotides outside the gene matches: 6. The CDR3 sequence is CASSARGGYYEQYF. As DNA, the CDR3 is TGTGCCAGCAGTGCCCGGGGGGGATACTACGAGCAGTACTTC.

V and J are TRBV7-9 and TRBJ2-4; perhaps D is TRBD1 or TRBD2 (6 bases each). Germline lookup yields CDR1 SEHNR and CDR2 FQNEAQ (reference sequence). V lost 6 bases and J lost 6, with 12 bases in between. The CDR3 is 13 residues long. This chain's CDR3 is CASSGGGINIQYF. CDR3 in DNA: TGTGCCAGCAGTGGAGGGGGGATAAACATTCAGTACTTC. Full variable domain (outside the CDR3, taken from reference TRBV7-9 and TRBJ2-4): DTGVSQNPRHKITKRGQNVTFRCDPISEHNRLYWYRQTLGQGPEFLTYFQNEAQLEKSRLLSDRFSAERPKGSFSTLEIQRTEQGDSAMYLCASSGGGINIQYFGAGTRLSVL.

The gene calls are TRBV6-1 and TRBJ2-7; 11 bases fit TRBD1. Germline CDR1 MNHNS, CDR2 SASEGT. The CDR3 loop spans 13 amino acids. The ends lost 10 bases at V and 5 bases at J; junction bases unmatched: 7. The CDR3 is CATNRDRGDEQYF. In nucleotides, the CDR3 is TGTGCCACCAACCGGGACAGGGGGGACGAGCAGTACTTC.

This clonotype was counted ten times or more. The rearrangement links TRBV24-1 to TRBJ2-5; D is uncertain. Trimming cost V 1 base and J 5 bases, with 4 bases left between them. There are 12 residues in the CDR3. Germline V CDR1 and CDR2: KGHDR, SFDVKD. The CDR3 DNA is TGTGCCACCAGTGATTTACGGGAGACCCAGTACTTC. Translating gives CATSDLRETQYF.

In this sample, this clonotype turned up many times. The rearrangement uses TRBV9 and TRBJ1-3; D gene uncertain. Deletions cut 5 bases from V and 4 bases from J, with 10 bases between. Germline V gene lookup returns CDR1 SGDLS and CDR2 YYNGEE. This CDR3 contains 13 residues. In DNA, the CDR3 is TGTGCCAGCAGTCAAGGGTTGGGAAACACCATATATTTT. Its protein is CASSQGLGNTIYF.

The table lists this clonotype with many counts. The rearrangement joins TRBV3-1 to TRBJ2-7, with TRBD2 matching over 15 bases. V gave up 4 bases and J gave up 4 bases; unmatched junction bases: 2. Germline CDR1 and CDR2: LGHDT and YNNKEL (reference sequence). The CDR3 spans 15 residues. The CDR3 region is CASSRGLAGGYEQYF. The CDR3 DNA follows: TGTGCCAGCAGCCGGGGACTAGCGGGAGGTTACGAGCAGTACTTC.

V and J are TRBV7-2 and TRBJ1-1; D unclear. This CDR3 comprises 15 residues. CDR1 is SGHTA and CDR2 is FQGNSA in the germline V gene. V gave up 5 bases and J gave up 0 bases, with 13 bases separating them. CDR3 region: CASSRPGRMNTEAFF. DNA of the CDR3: TGTGCCAGCAGCCGACCCGGACGGATGAACACTGAAGCTTTCTTT.

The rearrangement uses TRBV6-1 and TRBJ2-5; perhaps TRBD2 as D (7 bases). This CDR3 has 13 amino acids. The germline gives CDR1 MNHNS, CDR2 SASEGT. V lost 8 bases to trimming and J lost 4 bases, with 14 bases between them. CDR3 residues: CASRGRERETQYF. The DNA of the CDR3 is TGTGCCAGCCGGGGGCGGGAGAGAGAGACCCAGTACTTC.

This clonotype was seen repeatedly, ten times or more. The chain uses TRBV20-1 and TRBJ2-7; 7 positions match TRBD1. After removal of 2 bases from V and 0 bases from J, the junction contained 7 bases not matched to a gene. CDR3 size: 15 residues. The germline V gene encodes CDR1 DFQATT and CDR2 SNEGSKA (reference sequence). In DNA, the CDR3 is TGCAGTGCTAGATCAGACAGGGACGTCTCCTACGAGCAGTACTTC. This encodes CSARSDRDVSYEQYF.

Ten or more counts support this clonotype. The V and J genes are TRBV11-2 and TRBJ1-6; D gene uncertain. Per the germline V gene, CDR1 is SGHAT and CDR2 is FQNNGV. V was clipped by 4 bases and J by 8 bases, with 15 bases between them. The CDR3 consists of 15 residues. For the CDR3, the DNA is TGTGCCAGCAGCTCCCGGGCCCTAGCTGATTCACCCCTCCACTTT. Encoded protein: CASSSRALADSPLHF.

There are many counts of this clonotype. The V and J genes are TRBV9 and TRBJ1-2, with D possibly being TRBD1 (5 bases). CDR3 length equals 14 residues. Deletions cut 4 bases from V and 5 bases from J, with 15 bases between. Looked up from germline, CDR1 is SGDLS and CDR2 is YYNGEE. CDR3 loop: CASSTRGDQYGYTF. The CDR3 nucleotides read TGTGCCAGCAGCACACGGGGGGACCAATATGGCTACACCTTC.

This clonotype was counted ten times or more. The CDR3 nucleotides read TGCAGTGCTAATACCCTACAGGGGGCCGTAACCCAGTACTTC. The encoded protein is CSANTLQGAVTQYF. The V call is TRBV20-1, the J call TRBJ2-5, with 9 positions matching TRBD1. The CDR3 covers 14 residues. Looked up from germline, CDR1 is DFQATT and CDR2 is SNEGSKA (reference sequence). V shed 4 bases and J 8 bases; nucleotides not matched to a gene: 11.

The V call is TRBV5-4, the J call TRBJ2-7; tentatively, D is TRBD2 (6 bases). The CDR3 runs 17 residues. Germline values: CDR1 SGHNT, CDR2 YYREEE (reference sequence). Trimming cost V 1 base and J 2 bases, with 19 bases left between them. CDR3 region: CASSLQHTGEHPYEQYF. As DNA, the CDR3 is TGTGCCAGCAGCTTGCAGCATACGGGGGAGCACCCCTACGAGCAGTACTTC.

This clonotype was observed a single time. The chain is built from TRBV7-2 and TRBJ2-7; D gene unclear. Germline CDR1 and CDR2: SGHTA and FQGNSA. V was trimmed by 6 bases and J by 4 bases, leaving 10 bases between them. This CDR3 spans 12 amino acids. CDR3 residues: CASRHLGYEQYF. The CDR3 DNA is TGTGCCAGCAGACACCTGGGATACGAGCAGTACTTC.

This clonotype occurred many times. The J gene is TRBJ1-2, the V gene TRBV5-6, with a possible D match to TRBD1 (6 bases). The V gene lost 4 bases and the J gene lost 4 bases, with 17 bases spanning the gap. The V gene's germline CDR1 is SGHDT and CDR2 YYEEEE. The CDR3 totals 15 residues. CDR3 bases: TGTGCCAGCAGCCCACCGGACAGAACCATCTATGGCTACACCTTC. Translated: CASSPPDRTIYGYTF.

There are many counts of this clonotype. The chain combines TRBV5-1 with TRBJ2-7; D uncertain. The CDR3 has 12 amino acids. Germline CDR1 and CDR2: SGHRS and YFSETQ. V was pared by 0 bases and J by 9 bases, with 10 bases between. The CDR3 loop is CASSLVGVGQYF. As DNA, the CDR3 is TGCGCCAGCAGCTTGGTTGGGGTGGGGCAGTACTTC.

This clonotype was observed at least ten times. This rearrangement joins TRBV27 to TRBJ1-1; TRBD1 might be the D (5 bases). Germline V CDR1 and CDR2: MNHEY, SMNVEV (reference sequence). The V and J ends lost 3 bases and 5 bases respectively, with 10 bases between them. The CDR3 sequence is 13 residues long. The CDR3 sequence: CASSFQGWTEAFF. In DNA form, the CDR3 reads TGTGCCAGCAGTTTCCAGGGCTGGACTGAAGCTTTCTTT.

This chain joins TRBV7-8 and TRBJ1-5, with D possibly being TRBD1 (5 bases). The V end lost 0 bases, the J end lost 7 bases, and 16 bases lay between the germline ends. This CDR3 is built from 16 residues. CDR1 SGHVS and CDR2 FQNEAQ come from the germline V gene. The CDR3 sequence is CASSLARVAGRQPQHF. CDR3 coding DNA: TGTGCCAGCAGCTTAGCGCGGGTGGCAGGGAGACAGCCCCAGCATTTT.

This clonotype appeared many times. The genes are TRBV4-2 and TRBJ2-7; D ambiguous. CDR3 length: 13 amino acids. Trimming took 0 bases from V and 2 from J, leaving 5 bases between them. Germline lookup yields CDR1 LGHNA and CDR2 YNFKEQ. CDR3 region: CASSQDITYEQYF. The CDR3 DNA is TGTGCCAGCAGCCAAGATATCACCTACGAGCAGTACTTC.

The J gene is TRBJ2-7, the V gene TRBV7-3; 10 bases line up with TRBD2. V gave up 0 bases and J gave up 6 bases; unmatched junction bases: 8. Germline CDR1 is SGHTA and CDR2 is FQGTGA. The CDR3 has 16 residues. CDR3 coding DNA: TGTGCCAGCAGCTTAACGGGCCTAGCGGGAGAAGCCGAGCAGTACTTC. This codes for CASSLTGLAGEAEQYF.

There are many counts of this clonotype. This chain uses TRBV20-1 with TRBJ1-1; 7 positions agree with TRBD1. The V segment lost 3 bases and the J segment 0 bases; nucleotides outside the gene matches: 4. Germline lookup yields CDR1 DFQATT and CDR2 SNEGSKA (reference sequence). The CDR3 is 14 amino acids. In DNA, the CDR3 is TGCAGTGCTAGGGAGGACAGGATGAACACTGAAGCTTTCTTT. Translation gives CSAREDRMNTEAFF.

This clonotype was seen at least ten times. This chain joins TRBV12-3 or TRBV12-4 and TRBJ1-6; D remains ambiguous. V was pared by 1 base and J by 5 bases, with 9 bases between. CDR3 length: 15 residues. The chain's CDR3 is CASSLGPGHNSPLHF. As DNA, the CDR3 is TGTGCCAGCAGTTTAGGACCCGGACATAATTCACCCCTCCACTTT.

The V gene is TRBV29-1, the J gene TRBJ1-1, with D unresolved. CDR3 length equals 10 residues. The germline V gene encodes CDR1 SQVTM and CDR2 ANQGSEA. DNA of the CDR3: TGCAGTACATGGGACACTGAAGCTTTCTTT. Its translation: CSTWDTEAFF.

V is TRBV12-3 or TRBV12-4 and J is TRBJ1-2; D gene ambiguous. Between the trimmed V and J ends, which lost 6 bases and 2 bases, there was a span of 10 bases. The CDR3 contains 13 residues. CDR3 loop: CASRSLGNYGYTF. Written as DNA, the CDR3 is TGTGCCAGCAGGTCCCTAGGAAACTATGGCTACACCTTC.